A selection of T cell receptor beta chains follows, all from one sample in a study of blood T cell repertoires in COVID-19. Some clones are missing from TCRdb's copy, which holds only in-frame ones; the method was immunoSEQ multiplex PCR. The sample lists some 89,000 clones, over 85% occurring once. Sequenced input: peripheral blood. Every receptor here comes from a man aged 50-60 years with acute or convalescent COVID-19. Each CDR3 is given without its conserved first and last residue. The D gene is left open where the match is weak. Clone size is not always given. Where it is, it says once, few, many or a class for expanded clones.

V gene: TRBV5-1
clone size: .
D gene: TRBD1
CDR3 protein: ASSPTGINTIY

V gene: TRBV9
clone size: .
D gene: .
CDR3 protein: ASSGTGSGQPQH

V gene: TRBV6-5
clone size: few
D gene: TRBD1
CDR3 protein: ASSYGDRAYYEQY

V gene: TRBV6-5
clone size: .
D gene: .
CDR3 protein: ASGQNSYNEQF

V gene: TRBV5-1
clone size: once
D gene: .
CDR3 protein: ASSLDGYTEAF

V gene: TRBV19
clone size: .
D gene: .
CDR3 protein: ASSPHPDRGPDEKLF

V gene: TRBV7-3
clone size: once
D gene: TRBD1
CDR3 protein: ASSLSGTGNSPLH

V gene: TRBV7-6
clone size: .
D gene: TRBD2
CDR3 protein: ASSPLAGGYGNEQF

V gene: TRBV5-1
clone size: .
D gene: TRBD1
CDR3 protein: ASSLTGTGPGYT

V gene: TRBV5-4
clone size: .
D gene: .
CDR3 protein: ASSFNRNYGYT

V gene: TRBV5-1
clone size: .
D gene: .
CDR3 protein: ASSSQVRETQY